The T cell receptor beta chain described here comes from a study of blood T cell repertoires in COVID-19. Self-reported history from a screening survey and questionnaire set each donor's cohort. Two negative PCRs, clearance, or symptom resolution were required of recovered Cohort 3 donors. The CDR3 sequence is 16 residues long. Germline CDR1 and CDR2: SGHNT and YYREEE (reference sequence). V lost 4 bases to trimming and J lost 7 bases, with 18 bases between them. TCRdb's copy holds only in-frame clones and misses some; the assay was immunoSEQ multiplex PCR. Of hundreds of thousands of clones listed, more than 80% were seen once; the top ten hold 1% to 1.3%.

Input material: PBMCs or T cells enriched from blood (not recorded which). The receptor was derived from a man aged 25-40 years who had recovered from COVID-19. V is TRBV5-4 and J is TRBJ1-6; D possibly corresponds to TRBD1 (6 bases). In nucleotides, the CDR3 is TGTGCCAGCAGCGCCGAGGGCACAGGGCGAAATTCACCCCTCCACTTT. Its protein is CASSAEGTGRNSPLHF.